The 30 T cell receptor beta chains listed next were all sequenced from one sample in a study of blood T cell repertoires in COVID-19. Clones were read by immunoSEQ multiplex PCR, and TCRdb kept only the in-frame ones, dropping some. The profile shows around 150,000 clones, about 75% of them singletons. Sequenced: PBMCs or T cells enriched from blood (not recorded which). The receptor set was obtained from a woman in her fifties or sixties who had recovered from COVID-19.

CDR3 nucleotides: TGTGCCAGTAGTACAACTCCCGGGGGGCCCGAAGCTTTCTTT. This encodes CASSTTPGGPEAFF. The V call is TRBV19, the J call TRBJ1-1, with D tentatively TRBD1 (6 bases). The CDR3 spans 14 residues. Germline CDR1 reads LNHDA; CDR2 reads SQIVND (reference sequence). Trimming took 4 bases from V and 8 from J, leaving 17 bases between them.

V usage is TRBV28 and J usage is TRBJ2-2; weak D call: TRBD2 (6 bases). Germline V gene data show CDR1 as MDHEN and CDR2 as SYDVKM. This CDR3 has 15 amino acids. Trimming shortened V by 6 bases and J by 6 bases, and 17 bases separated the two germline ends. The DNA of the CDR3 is TGTGCCAGCAGGTCGGGACTCTGGGGACCCGGGGAGCTGTTTTTT. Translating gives CASRSGLWGPGELFF.

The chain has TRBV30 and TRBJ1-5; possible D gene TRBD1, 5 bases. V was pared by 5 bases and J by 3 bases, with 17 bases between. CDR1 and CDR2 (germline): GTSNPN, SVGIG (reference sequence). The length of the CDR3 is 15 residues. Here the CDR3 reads CAWRSPGGNNQPQHF. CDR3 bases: TGTGCCTGGCGATCTCCCGGGGGGAACAATCAGCCCCAGCATTTT.

The CDR3 loop is CASSQDGAGREPQHF. CDR3 sequence (DNA): TGCGCCAGCAGCCAAGATGGGGCAGGGAGGGAGCCCCAGCATTTT. This chain uses TRBV4-1 with TRBJ1-5, with D possibly being TRBD1 (5 bases). V was pared by 0 bases and J by 8 bases, with 14 bases between. Germline V CDR1 and CDR2: MGHRA, YSYEKL. The CDR3 consists of 15 residues.

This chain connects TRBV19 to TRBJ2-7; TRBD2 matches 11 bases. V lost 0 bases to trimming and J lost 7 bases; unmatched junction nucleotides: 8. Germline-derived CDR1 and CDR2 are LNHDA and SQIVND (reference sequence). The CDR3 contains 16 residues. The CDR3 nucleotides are TGTGCCAGTAGTATAGATACTAGCGGGAGTCGTTTGGAGCAGTACTTC. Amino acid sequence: CASSIDTSGSRLEQYF.

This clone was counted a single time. CDR3 nucleotide sequence: TGTGCCAGCGTGAGGGCTAGCAATCAGCCCCAGCATTTT. This codes for CASVRASNQPQHF. The chain combines TRBV28 with TRBJ1-5; no firm D call. Trimming cost V 8 bases and J 0 bases, with 8 bases left between them. Per the germline V gene, CDR1 is MDHEN and CDR2 is SYDVKM. The CDR3 is 13 residues long.

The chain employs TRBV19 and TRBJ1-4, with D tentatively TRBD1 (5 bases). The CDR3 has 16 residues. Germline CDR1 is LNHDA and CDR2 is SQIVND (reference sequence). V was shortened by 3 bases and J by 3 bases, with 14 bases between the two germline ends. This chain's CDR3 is CASSIRGPAANEKLFF. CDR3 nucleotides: TGTGCCAGTAGTATTAGGGGTCCGGCAGCTAATGAAAAACTGTTTTTT.

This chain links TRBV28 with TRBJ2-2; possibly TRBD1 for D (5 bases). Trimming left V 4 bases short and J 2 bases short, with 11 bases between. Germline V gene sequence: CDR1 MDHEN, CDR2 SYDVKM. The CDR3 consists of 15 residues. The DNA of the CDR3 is TGTGCCAGCAGTTCCGTTCAGGGTAACACCGGGGAGCTGTTTTTT. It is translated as CASSSVQGNTGELFF.

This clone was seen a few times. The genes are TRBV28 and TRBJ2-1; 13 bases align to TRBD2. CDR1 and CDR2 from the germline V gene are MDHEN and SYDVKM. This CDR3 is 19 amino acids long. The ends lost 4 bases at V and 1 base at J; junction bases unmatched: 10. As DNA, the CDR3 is TGTGCCAGCAGTTCCCCAGTCGGGACTAGCGGGATTTCCTACAATGAGCAGTTCTTC. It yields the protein CASSSPVGTSGISYNEQFF.

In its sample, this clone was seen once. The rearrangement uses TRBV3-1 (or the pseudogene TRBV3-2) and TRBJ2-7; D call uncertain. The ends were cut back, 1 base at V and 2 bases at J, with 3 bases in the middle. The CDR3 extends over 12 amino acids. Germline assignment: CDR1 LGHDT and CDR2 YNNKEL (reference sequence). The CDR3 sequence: CASSQGTYEQYF. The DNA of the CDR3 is TGTGCCAGCAGCCAAGGTACCTACGAGCAGTACTTC.

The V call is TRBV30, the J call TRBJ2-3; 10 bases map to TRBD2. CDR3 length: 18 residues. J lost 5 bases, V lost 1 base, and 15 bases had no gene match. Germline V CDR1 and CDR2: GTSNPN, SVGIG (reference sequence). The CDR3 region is CAWSAFHGTSEELDTQYF. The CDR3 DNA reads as TGTGCCTGGAGTGCCTTCCACGGGACTAGCGAAGAATTAGATACGCAGTATTTT.

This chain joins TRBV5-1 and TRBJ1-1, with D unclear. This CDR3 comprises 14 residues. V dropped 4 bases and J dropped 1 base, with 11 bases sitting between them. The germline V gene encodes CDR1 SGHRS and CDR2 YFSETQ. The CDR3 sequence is CASSPVDSNTEAFF. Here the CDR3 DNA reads TGCGCCAGCAGCCCGGTCGACTCGAACACTGAAGCTTTCTTT.

The CDR3 reads CASSLRLAGEGQYF. The CDR3 DNA follows: TGTGCCAGCAGTTTAAGACTAGCGGGAGAAGGGCAGTACTTC. V gene TRBV28 combines with J gene TRBJ2-7, with 12 bases aligning to TRBD2. CDR1 and CDR2 from the germline V gene are MDHEN and SYDVKM. The CDR3 is 14 amino acids. V lost 2 bases and J lost 9; bases outside the gene matches: 5.

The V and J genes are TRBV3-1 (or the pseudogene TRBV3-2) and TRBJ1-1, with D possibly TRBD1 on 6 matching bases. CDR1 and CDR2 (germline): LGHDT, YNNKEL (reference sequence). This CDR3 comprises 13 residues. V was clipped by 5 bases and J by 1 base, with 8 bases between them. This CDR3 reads CASSYRENTEAFF. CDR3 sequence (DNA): TGTGCCAGCAGCTACAGGGAGAACACTGAAGCTTTCTTT.

CDR3 region: CASSFSVRQGSQPQHF. The CDR3 DNA follows: TGTGCCAGCAGTTTCTCGGTTAGACAGGGAAGTCAGCCCCAGCATTTT. The V and J genes are TRBV6-2 or TRBV6-3 and TRBJ1-5; 7 nucleotides align to TRBD1. The CDR3 is 16 residues long. Germline CDR1 MNHEY, CDR2 SVGEGT. V shed 4 bases and J 6 bases; nucleotides not matched to a gene: 12.

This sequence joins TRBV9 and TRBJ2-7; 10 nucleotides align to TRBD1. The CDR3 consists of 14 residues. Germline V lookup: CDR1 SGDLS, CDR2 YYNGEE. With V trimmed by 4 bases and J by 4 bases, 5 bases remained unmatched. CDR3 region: CASSPGDRGYEQYF. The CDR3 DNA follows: TGTGCCAGCAGCCCGGGGGACAGGGGTTACGAGCAGTACTTC.

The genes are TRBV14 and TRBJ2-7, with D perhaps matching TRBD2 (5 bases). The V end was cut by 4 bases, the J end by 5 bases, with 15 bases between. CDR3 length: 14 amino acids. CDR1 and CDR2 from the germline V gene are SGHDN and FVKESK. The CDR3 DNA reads TGTGCCAGCAGCCGGAATACGGGGTCCAACGAGCAGTACTTC. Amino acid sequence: CASSRNTGSNEQYF.

The CDR3 nucleotides read TGTGCCAGCAGGTGGACAGGGGCAGATACGCAGTATTTT. This gives the protein CASRWTGADTQYF. This chain connects TRBV28 to TRBJ2-3; 9 bases line up with TRBD1. V dropped 6 bases and J dropped 4; count of bases not matched to a gene: 2. CDR1 is MDHEN and CDR2 is SYDVKM in the germline V gene. The CDR3 runs to 13 residues.

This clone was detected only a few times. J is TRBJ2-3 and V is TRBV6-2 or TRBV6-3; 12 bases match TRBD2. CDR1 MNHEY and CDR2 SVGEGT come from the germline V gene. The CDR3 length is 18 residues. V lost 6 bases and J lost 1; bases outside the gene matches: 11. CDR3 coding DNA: TGTGCCAGCAGCCTCGGACTAGCGGGGCCCTTGGGCACAGATACGCAGTATTTT. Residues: CASSLGLAGPLGTDTQYF.

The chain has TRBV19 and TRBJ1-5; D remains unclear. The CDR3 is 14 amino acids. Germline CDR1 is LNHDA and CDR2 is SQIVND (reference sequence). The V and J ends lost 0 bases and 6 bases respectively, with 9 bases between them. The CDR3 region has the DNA TGTGCCAGTAGTATAGAGGCAGTCGTTCAGCCCCAGCATTTT. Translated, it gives CASSIEAVVQPQHF. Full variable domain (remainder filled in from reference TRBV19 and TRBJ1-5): DGGITQSPKYLFRKEGQNVTLSCEQNLNHDAMYWYRQDPGQGLRLIYYSQIVNDFQKGDIAEGYSVSREKKESFPLTVTSAQKNPTAFYLCASSIEAVVQPQHFGDGTRLSIL.

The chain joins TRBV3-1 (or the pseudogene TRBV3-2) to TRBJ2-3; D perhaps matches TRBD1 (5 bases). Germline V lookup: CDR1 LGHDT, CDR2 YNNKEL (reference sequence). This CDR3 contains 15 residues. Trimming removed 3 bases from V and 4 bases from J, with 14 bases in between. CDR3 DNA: TGTGCCAGCAGCCAGGATCAGGGTGGCCCAGATACGCAGTATTTT. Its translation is CASSQDQGGPDTQYF.

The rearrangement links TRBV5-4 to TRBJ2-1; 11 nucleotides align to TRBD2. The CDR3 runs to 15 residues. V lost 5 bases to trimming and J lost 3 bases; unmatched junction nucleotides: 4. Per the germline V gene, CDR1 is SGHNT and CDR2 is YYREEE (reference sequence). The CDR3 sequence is CASSSGTSGYNEQFF. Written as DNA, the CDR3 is TGTGCCAGCAGTAGCGGGACTAGCGGCTACAATGAGCAGTTCTTC.

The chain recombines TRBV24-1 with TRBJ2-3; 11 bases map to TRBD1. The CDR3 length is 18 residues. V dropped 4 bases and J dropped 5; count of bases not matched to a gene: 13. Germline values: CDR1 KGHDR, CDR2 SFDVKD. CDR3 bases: TGTGCCACCAGTGACAGTCTCACGGGACAGGGGGTTTTAGATACGCAGTATTTT. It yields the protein CATSDSLTGQGVLDTQYF.

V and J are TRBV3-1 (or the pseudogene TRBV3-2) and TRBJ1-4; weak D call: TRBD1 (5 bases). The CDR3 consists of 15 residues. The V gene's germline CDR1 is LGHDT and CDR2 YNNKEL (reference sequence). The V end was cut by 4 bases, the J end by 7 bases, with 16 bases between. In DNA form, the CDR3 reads TGTGCCAGCAGCCTAAGTCTCGGACACGGTGAAAAACTGTTTTTT. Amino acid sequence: CASSLSLGHGEKLFF.

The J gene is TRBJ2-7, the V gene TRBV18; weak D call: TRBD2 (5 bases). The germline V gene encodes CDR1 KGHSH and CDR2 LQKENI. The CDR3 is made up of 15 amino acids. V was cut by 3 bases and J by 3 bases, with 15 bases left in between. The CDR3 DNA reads TGTGCCAGCTCACCCCTTCAGCGGCACAGCTACGAGCAGTACTTC. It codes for CASSPLQRHSYEQYF.

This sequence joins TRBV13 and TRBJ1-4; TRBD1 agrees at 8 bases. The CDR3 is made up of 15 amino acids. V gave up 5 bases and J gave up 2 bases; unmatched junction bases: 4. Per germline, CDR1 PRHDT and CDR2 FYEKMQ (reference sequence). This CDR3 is CASSGRGRTNEKLFF. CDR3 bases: TGTGCCAGCAGCGGCAGGGGGCGGACTAATGAAAAACTGTTTTTT.

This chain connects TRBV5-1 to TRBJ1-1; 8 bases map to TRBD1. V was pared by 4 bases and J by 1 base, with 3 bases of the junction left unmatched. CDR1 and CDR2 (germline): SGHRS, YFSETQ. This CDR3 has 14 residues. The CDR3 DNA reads TGCGCCAGCAGCCAAGGGACAGGGAACACTGAAGCTTTCTTT. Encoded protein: CASSQGTGNTEAFF.

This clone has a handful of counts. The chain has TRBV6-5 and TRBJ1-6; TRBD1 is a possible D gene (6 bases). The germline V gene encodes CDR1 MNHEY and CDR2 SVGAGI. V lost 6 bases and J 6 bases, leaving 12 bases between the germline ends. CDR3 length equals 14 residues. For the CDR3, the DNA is TGTGCCAGCAGATATACAGGGAGTAATTCACCCCTCCACTTT. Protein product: CASRYTGSNSPLHF.

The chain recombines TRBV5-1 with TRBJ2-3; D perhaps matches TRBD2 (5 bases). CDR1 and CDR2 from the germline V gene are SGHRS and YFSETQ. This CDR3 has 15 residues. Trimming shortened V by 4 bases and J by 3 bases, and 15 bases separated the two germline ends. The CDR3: CASSVDGVGTDTQYF. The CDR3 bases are TGCGCCAGCAGCGTGGACGGGGTGGGTACAGATACGCAGTATTTT. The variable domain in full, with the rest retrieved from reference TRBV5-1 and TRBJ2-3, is KAGVTQTPRYLIKTRGQQVTLSCSPISGHRSVSWYQQTPGQGLQFLFEYFSETQRNKGNFPGRFSGRQFSNSRSEMNVSTLELGDSALYLCASSVDGVGTDTQYFGPGTRLTVL.

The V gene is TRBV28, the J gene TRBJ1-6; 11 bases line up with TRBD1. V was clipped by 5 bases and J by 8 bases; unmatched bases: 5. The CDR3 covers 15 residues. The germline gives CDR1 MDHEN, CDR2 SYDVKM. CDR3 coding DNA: TGTGCCAGCAGTCCGGACAGGGGGCTGGATTCACCCCTCCACTTT. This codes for CASSPDRGLDSPLHF.